The 26 T cell receptor beta chains in this list originate from one sample, sequenced in a study of vaccination and CD4 T cells after COVID-19. The sample's treatment: 10-day PBMC culture with coronavirus spike peptide pools or control peptides (ViraFEST assay). One should note that the unexposed donor's CD4+ T cells were collected before the COVID-19 pandemic (2011-2018). Their antigen targets remain unknown. With the Oncomine TCR Beta short-read assay, DNA from cultured CD4+ T cells was sequenced. Extraction of genomic DNA was performed on cultured CD4+ T cells. TCRdb analysed the PCR reads with MiXCR anew, one entry per CDR3 protein. Of thousands of distinct CDR3 sequences listed, around a third are singletons. Material for sequencing was CD4+ T cells from blood, cultured in vitro. The receptors were sampled from a human donor in good health.

This rearrangement joins TRBV20-1 to TRBJ2-1, with 11 bases fitting TRBD2. CDR3 length: 15 amino acids. Germline-derived CDR1 and CDR2 are DFQATT and SNEGSKA (reference sequence). V shed 2 bases, J shed 6 bases, and the junction held 6 bases outside the gene matches. The CDR3 reads CSARKLAGEVNEQFF. In DNA form, the CDR3 reads TGCAGTGCTAGAAAACTAGCGGGAGAAGTCAATGAGCAGTTCTTC.

The chain uses TRBV7-9 and TRBJ1-3; a possible D gene is TRBD1 (5 bases). The CDR3 length is 12 residues. The V end lost 3 bases, the J end lost 6 bases, and 6 bases lay between the germline ends. CDR1 is SEHNR and CDR2 is FQNEAQ in the germline V gene (reference sequence). CDR3 DNA: TGTGCCAGCAGCTTGGGGGAAAACACCATATATTTT. Its protein product is CASSLGENTIYF.

The J gene is TRBJ1-6, the V gene TRBV6-1; 7 bases map to TRBD1. The CDR3 is made up of 16 amino acids. CDR1 is MNHNS and CDR2 is SASEGT in the germline V gene. Trimming cost V 0 bases and J 2 bases; bases outside gene matches: 1. CDR3 DNA sequence: TGTGCCAGCAGTGAAGCGCAGGGGGCCTATAATTCACCCCTCCACTTT. Protein: CASSEAQGAYNSPLHF.

The chain is built from TRBV19 and TRBJ1-5; 7 nucleotides agree with TRBD1. With 5 bases clipped from V and 2 bases from J, the junction kept 9 bases outside the gene matches. Looked up from germline, CDR1 is LNHDA and CDR2 is SQIVND (reference sequence). The CDR3 length is 16 residues. CDR3 in DNA: TGTGCCAGTAGTTTCCGACAGGGTGAGCGCAATCAGCCCCAGCATTTT. It yields the protein CASSFRQGERNQPQHF.

The chain carries TRBV28 and TRBJ1-6; D is uncertain. CDR3 length: 13 residues. V was clipped by 5 bases and J by 4 bases, with 6 bases between them. Germline assignment: CDR1 MDHEN and CDR2 SYDVKM. CDR3 residues: CASSPTYNSPLHF. CDR3 sequence (DNA): TGTGCCAGCAGTCCGACTTATAATTCACCCCTCCACTTT.

The table lists this clonotype with a few counts. This chain joins TRBV5-8 and TRBJ1-1; no clear D gene. Deletions cut 4 bases from V and 10 bases from J, with 20 bases between. Germline V gene data show CDR1 as SGHTS and CDR2 as YDEGEE. The CDR3 runs to 14 residues. The CDR3: CASSPKGSQIGAFF. For the CDR3, the DNA is TGTGCCAGCAGCCCCAAGGGCTCCCAAATCGGAGCTTTCTTT.

The chain combines TRBV7-2 with TRBJ2-7, with D perhaps given as TRBD1 or TRBD2 (7 bases each). Germline loops: CDR1 SGHTA, CDR2 FQGNSA. Trimming shortened V by 5 bases and J by 3 bases, and 20 bases separated the two germline ends. The CDR3 consists of 16 residues. The CDR3 loop reads CASSQGGASGLYEQYF. CDR3 bases: TGTGCCAGCAGCCAGGGGGGGGCTAGCGGACTCTACGAGCAGTACTTC.

The gene calls are TRBV20-1 and TRBJ2-7; 8 positions match TRBD1. V was clipped by 6 bases and J by 7 bases; unmatched bases: 8. Germline V gene sequence: CDR1 DFQATT, CDR2 SNEGSKA (reference sequence). The CDR3 loop spans 12 amino acids. The CDR3 is CSAYQGAGEQYF. CDR3 coding DNA: TGCAGTGCGTACCAGGGGGCTGGGGAGCAGTACTTC.

This chain joins TRBV20-1 and TRBJ2-1; 13 nucleotides align to TRBD2. From germline, CDR1 is DFQATT and CDR2 SNEGSKA (reference sequence). The trim removed 7 bases at V and 8 bases at J, leaving 5 bases unmatched. The CDR3 is 13 amino acids. CDR3 sequence: CSGGTSGNHEQFF. The CDR3 DNA sequence: TGCAGTGGAGGGACTAGCGGGAACCATGAGCAGTTCTTC.

J is TRBJ2-1 and V is TRBV7-8; 11 bases align to TRBD2. The CDR3 spans 15 residues. Germline lookup yields CDR1 SGHVS and CDR2 FQNEAQ. V lost 5 bases and J lost 3; bases outside the gene matches: 3. This chain's CDR3 is CASSQLAGVYNEQFF. The CDR3 DNA sequence: TGTGCCAGCAGCCAACTAGCGGGGGTCTACAATGAGCAGTTCTTC.

The rearrangement joins TRBV19 to TRBJ1-1; a possible D gene is TRBD1 (6 bases). CDR3 length equals 13 residues. CDR1 LNHDA and CDR2 SQIVND come from the germline V gene (reference sequence). With 2 bases removed from V and 3 bases from J, the gap between germline ends came to 7 bases. This CDR3 is CASSIKGDTEAFF. In nucleotides, the CDR3 is TGTGCCAGTAGTATAAAGGGGGACACTGAAGCTTTCTTT.

This clonotype came up once. The chain couples TRBV20-1 to TRBJ2-1, with 9 nucleotides matching TRBD2. Losses at the gene ends were 6 bases for V and 5 bases for J; bases not matched to a gene: 5. Looked up from germline, CDR1 is DFQATT and CDR2 is SNEGSKA (reference sequence). The CDR3 loop spans 13 amino acids. The CDR3 protein is CSARGLADNEQFF. Written as DNA, the CDR3 is TGCAGTGCAAGGGGACTAGCCGACAATGAGCAGTTCTTC.

The chain uses TRBV6-2 or TRBV6-3 and TRBJ1-5; no clear D. The CDR3 loop spans 14 amino acids. Germline V gene data show CDR1 as MNHEY and CDR2 as SVGEGT. Deletions cut 5 bases from V and 0 bases from J, with 8 bases between. The CDR3 DNA is TGTGCCAGCAGTGGAGCATATAGCAATCAGCCCCAGCATTTT. This codes for CASSGAYSNQPQHF.

This clonotype has more than one count but fewer than ten. The genes are TRBV5-1 and TRBJ2-5; TRBD1 matches at 11 bases. CDR3 length equals 16 residues. The J segment lost 3 bases and the V segment lost 5 bases, leaving 9 bases of the junction unmatched. CDR1 and CDR2 (germline): SGHRS, YFSETQ. The CDR3 DNA reads TGCGCCAGCAGATTAGGGACAGGGGGGGTTGAAGAGACCCAGTACTTC. It specifies CASRLGTGGVEETQYF.

The chain combines TRBV6-2 or TRBV6-3 with TRBJ2-7; 8 positions match TRBD2. CDR1 and CDR2 from the germline V gene are MNHEY and SVGEGT. The CDR3 totals 14 residues. V lost 5 bases, J lost 4 bases, and 7 bases stayed unmatched. The CDR3 DNA sequence: TGTGCCAGCAGTGGGAGCGGGAGAGCTTACGAGCAGTACTTC. This translates into CASSGSGRAYEQYF.

As regards this clonotype: Relative to the germline gene, one junction end is altered; a read error may explain this. This rearrangement joins TRBV11-3 to TRBJ2-7; 8 bases line up with TRBD2. Germline V gives CDR1 SGHNT, CDR2 YENEEA. This CDR3 is 16 amino acids long. CDR3 region: CVSSLTVTGGSYEQYF. The CDR3 coding sequence is TGTGTCAGCAGCTTAACCGTTACGGGAGGGTCCTACGAGCAGTACTTC.

The rearrangement links TRBV20-1 to TRBJ2-1, with D tentatively TRBD1 or TRBD2 (7 bases each). V lost 6 bases and J 5 bases, leaving 35 bases between the germline ends. Germline V gene data show CDR1 as DFQATT and CDR2 as SNEGSKA (reference sequence). This CDR3 is built from 20 residues. CDR3 DNA: TGCAGTGCCCCCGGGGAGGGGGCGGCGGCCCTCTCCATTGGGCACAATGAGCAGTTCTTC. This codes for CSAPGEGAAALSIGHNEQFF.

The chain uses TRBV7-2 and TRBJ2-1; 16 nucleotides line up with TRBD2. From germline, CDR1 is SGHTA and CDR2 FQGNSA. The CDR3 runs 17 residues. The junction had 8 bases not matched to a gene; V was cut back by 5 bases and J by 7 bases. The CDR3 nucleotides are TGTGCCAGCAGCCCGCAGGGACTAGCGGGAGGGTATAATGAGCAGTTCTTC. Translated: CASSPQGLAGGYNEQFF.

The rearrangement links TRBV10-3 to TRBJ2-3; 9 bases align to TRBD2. This CDR3 is 15 amino acids long. Trimming removed 10 bases from V and 1 base from J; junction bases left unmatched: 9. Germline V gene sequence: CDR1 ENHRY, CDR2 SYGVKD. CDR3 region: CATKQEREGTDTQYF. In DNA form, the CDR3 reads TGTGCCACCAAGCAGGAGCGGGAGGGCACAGATACGCAGTATTTT.

The rearrangement links TRBV2 to TRBJ2-7; unclear D gene. The CDR3 consists of 10 residues. Germline V gene lookup returns CDR1 SNHLY and CDR2 FYNNEI. Trimming shortened V by 6 bases and J by 3 bases, and 3 bases separated the two germline ends. The CDR3 loop reads CASRVYEQYF. CDR3 nucleotides: TGTGCCAGCAGAGTCTACGAGCAGTACTTC.

This clonotype was picked up a small number of times. The J gene is TRBJ1-1, the V gene TRBV6-1, with TRBD1 matching over 9 bases. Unmatched junction bases numbered 17, after V lost 5 bases and J lost 10 bases. The CDR3 length is 16 residues. Germline V gene data show CDR1 as MNHNS and CDR2 as SASEGT. CDR3 protein: CASSQGTGIGRGGAFF. In nucleotides, the CDR3 is TGTGCCAGCAGTCAAGGGACAGGGATAGGGCGGGGGGGAGCTTTCTTT.

This chain connects TRBV5-1 to TRBJ1-2; tentative D call: TRBD1 (5 bases). The germline V gene has CDR1 SGHRS and CDR2 YFSETQ. CDR3 length: 14 residues. With 0 bases removed from V and 6 bases from J, the gap between germline ends came to 12 bases. The DNA for the CDR3 is TGCGCCAGCAGCTTGGAACGGGGGGGAAATGGCTACACCTTC. Protein sequence: CASSLERGGNGYTF.

The chain's CDR3 is CSASLRGTLNGQYF. DNA of the CDR3: TGCAGTGCTAGCCTACGGGGGACCTTAAACGGGCAGTACTTC. The chain couples TRBV20-1 to TRBJ2-7; maybe TRBD2 (6 bases). The V gene lost 3 bases and the J gene lost 9 bases, with 21 bases spanning the gap. Per the germline V gene, CDR1 is DFQATT and CDR2 is SNEGSKA (reference sequence). This CDR3 has 14 residues.

This clonotype showed up just a few times. This chain joins TRBV11-3 and TRBJ2-1; TRBD2 matches at 10 bases. Germline V gene data show CDR1 as SGHNT and CDR2 as YENEEA. After removal of 6 bases from V and 3 bases from J, the junction contained 8 bases not matched to a gene. The CDR3 has 16 amino acids. The CDR3 loop reads CASSISSGRLYNEQFF. CDR3 sequence (DNA): TGTGCCAGCAGTATCAGTAGCGGGAGGCTCTACAATGAGCAGTTCTTC.

The chain has TRBV5-1 and TRBJ2-5, with D tentatively TRBD2 (6 bases). From germline, CDR1 is SGHRS and CDR2 YFSETQ. The germline V and J ends were trimmed by 1 base and 4 bases, with 11 bases remaining between them. CDR3 size: 14 residues. The CDR3 region is CASSLMGGGETQYF. The CDR3 region has the DNA TGCGCCAGCAGCTTGATGGGGGGAGGAGAGACCCAGTACTTC.

The chain uses TRBV5-1 and TRBJ1-3, with D unclear. CDR3 length: 14 amino acids. Germline CDR1 reads SGHRS; CDR2 reads YFSETQ. Trimming shortened V by 2 bases and J by 0 bases, and 6 bases separated the two germline ends. The CDR3 protein is CASSFTGSGNTIYF. The DNA for the CDR3 is TGCGCCAGCAGCTTCACGGGCTCTGGAAACACCATATATTTT.